This T cell receptor beta chain derives from a study of metastatic and nonmetastatic thyroid tumors. Whole-study context: Repertoire data that came from the blood and tumor or nodule tissue of malignant and benign thyroid patients were compared. Findings of the study overall: In blood and tumor, TCR beta diversity was reportedly significantly higher in malignant thyroid tumors than in benign nodules.

All patients were untreated before thyroid surgery. Authors' data handling: It was from CDR3 differences across clinicopathological groups that a distant-metastasis classifier for papillary thyroid cancer was built. TCRdb redid the clone calls on the PCR reads using MiXCR. TCRdb's processing, not the authors', yielded these V and J calls. The table records about 62,000 clones, more than 3.5% of them present only once. The sample holds a few counts of this clone. The antigen is unknown. Sample: blood. This TCR came from a female donor with papillary thyroid cancer or a benign thyroid nodule (not recorded which). Some clones in this sample may be carry-over from other donors' samples.

This CDR3 is CASSLFRAEQYF. Written as DNA, the CDR3 is TGTGCCAGCAGCTTGTTTAGGGCTGAGCAGTACTTC. The chain links TRBV5-5 to TRBJ2-7; unclear D gene. Germline loops: CDR1 SGHKS, CDR2 YYEKEE (reference sequence). The CDR3 totals 12 residues. Trimming took 1 base from V and 7 from J, leaving 9 bases between them.